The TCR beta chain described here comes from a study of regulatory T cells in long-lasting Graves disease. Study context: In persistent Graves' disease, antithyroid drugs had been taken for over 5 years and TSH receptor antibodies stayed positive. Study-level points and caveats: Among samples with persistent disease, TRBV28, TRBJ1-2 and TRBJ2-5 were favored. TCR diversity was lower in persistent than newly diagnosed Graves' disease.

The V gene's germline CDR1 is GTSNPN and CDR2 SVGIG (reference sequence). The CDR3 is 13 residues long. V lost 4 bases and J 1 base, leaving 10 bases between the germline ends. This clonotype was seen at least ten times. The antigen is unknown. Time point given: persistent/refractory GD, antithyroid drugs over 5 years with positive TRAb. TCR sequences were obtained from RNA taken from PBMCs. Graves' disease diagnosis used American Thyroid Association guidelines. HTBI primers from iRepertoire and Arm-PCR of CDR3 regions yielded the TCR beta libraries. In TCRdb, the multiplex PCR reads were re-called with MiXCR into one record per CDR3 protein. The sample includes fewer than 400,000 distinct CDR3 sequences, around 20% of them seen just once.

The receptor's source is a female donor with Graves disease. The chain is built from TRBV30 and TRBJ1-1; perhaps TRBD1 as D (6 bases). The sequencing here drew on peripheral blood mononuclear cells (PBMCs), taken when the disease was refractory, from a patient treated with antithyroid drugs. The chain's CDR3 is CAWTRGQNTEAFF. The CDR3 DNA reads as TGTGCCTGGACTAGGGGACAGAACACTGAAGCTTTCTTT.